This record looks at one T cell receptor (beta chain) sequence and its context. The target antigen is unknown. TCRdb's copy holds only in-frame clones and misses some; the assay was immunoSEQ multiplex PCR. The sample carries about 81,000 clones, 84% recorded once. V dropped 2 bases and J dropped 8; count of bases not matched to a gene: 11. Germline assignment: CDR1 PRHDT and CDR2 FYEKMQ (reference sequence). This CDR3 comprises 16 residues. The sample originates from a study of identifying expanded T cells in peripheral blood. Study conclusions and caveats: Clone count variance between roughly 2-week samples rose with total template count. Over about two and four weeks, about 15 and 19 clones changed, versus roughly 1.1 between replicates.

No infections or other immune events were documented during collection. What was sequenced was blood. This chain joins TRBV13 and TRBJ2-1, with 8 bases identical to TRBD2. This clonotype was sampled from a person aged 18-70 years in good health. CDR3 loop: CASSLWGVSGSDEQFF. The CDR3 coding sequence is TGTGCCAGCAGCTTATGGGGTGTCAGCGGGAGCGATGAGCAGTTCTTC.